This T cell receptor beta chain was obtained from a study of blood T cell repertoires in COVID-19. Study at large: Samples taken during acute and convalescent COVID-19 were collected in the United States, Italy and Spain. T cells, B-cell-depleted T cells, or PBMCs supplied cDNA or gDNA.

This clone has just one count. Generated by immunoSEQ multiplex PCR, the TCRdb table keeps only in-frame clones and is missing some. Among about 86,000 clones listed, about four fifths were seen once. CDR3 length: 16 amino acids. Losses at the gene ends were 3 bases for V and 9 bases for J; bases not matched to a gene: 10. The germline V gene has CDR1 SGDLS and CDR2 YYNGEE. The V gene is TRBV9, the J gene TRBJ1-6; TRBD1 matches 9 bases. Sample: peripheral blood. The sequence was obtained from a woman of 80 years or more with acute or convalescent COVID-19. CDR3 protein: CASSARGQGQGSPLHF. CDR3 nucleotides: TGTGCCAGCAGCGCCCGCGGACAGGGGCAAGGTTCACCCCTCCACTTT.